This entry lists 17 T cell receptor beta chains sequenced from one sample in a study of T cells after yellow fever vaccination. A single record per CDR3 protein comes from TCRdb applying MiXCR to the 5' RACE reads. In the table there are around 310,000 distinct CDR3 sequences, around 4% of which are singletons. The sequences come from PBMCs, collected on the day of the yellow fever booster vaccination. These receptors were obtained from a man aged 18 to 35 who received the YFV17D yellow fever vaccine.

This clonotype was seen ten or more times. The chain carries TRBV10-3 and TRBJ1-1, with D uncertain. The V end lost 7 bases, the J end lost 4 bases, and 13 bases lay between the germline ends. The germline gives CDR1 ENHRY, CDR2 SYGVKD. The CDR3 runs to 13 residues. The CDR3 sequence is CAITDISPTEAFF. In DNA, the CDR3 is TGTGCCATCACCGACATTTCGCCCACTGAAGCTTTCTTT.

V is TRBV20-1 and J is TRBJ1-5, with TRBD1 matching 7 bases. Germline trimming cut 5 bases from V and 5 bases from J; bases unmatched to any gene: 12. The CDR3 covers 15 residues. Germline-derived CDR1 and CDR2 are DFQATT and SNEGSKA (reference sequence). The CDR3 region has the DNA TGCAGTGCTGGCCCGGGACAGCCGGGCTATCAGCCCCAGCATTTT. It codes for CSAGPGQPGYQPQHF.

This clonotype was found many times. The chain carries TRBV4-2 and TRBJ2-7; TRBD2 might be the D (5 bases). V was shortened by 1 base and J by 3 bases, with 7 bases between the two germline ends. This CDR3 comprises 13 residues. Germline CDR1 is LGHNA and CDR2 is YNFKEQ. DNA of the CDR3: TGTGCCAGCAGCCAAGTCCGGGGCTACGAGCAGTACTTC. Translated, it gives CASSQVRGYEQYF.

V usage is TRBV5-1 and J usage is TRBJ1-3; D unresolved. Per germline, CDR1 SGHRS and CDR2 YFSETQ. The CDR3 length is 13 residues. V was pared by 2 bases and J by 4 bases, with 7 bases between. The CDR3 is CASSFEGGNTIYF. The CDR3 coding sequence is TGCGCCAGCAGCTTCGAGGGCGGAAACACCATATATTTT.

This chain links TRBV11-3 with TRBJ2-1; 10 bases match TRBD2. Looked up from germline, CDR1 is SGHNT and CDR2 is YENEEA. After removal of 4 bases from V and 9 bases from J, the junction contained 9 bases not matched to a gene. The CDR3 extends over 15 amino acids. CDR3 sequence reads: CASSYRSSGGGEQFF. The CDR3 bases are TGTGCCAGCAGCTATCGCTCTAGCGGGGGAGGTGAGCAGTTCTTC.

This clonotype has a handful of counts. V usage is TRBV7-2 and J usage is TRBJ2-2, with D possibly called TRBD1 or TRBD2 (6 bases each). Germline V gene sequence: CDR1 SGHTA, CDR2 FQGNSA. The ends were cut back, 1 base at V and 4 bases at J, with 10 bases in the middle. This CDR3 contains 15 residues. CDR3 sequence (DNA): TGTGCCAGCAGCTTAGAGGGGGGCGTCACCGGGGAGCTGTTTTTT. It translates to CASSLEGGVTGELFF.

In its sample, this clonotype was seen many times. This chain connects TRBV5-5 to TRBJ2-2; D gene ambiguous. CDR1 and CDR2 (germline): SGHKS, YYEKEE (reference sequence). The CDR3 spans 13 residues. V lost 4 bases, J lost 4 bases, and 8 bases lay in between. CDR3 in DNA: TGTGCCAGCAGCCCGGTGGTCACCGGGGAGCTGTTTTTT. Amino acids: CASSPVVTGELFF.

CDR3 protein: CSVEGTSGTEETQYF. The CDR3 coding sequence is TGCAGCGTTGAGGGGACTAGCGGGACGGAAGAGACCCAGTACTTC. This chain links TRBV29-1 with TRBJ2-5; TRBD2 matches at 13 bases. The length of the CDR3 is 15 residues. Per germline, CDR1 SQVTM and CDR2 ANQGSEA. The junction had 4 bases not matched to a gene; V was cut back by 3 bases and J by 3 bases. Full variable domain (remainder filled in from reference TRBV29-1 and TRBJ2-5): SAVISQKPSRDICQRGTSLTIQCQVDSQVTMMFWYRQQPGQSLTLIATANQGSEATYESGFVIDKFPISRPNLTFSTLTVSNMSPEDSSIYLCSVEGTSGTEETQYFGPGTRLLVL.

A few counts support this clonotype. The chain's CDR3 is CASSLGKNTEAFF. CDR3 in DNA: TGTGCCAGCAGCTTAGGGAAGAACACTGAAGCTTTCTTT. The rearrangement links TRBV7-9 to TRBJ1-1; D gene ambiguous. V lost 1 base and J lost 1, with 4 bases in between. Germline V gene lookup returns CDR1 SEHNR and CDR2 FQNEAQ (reference sequence). CDR3 length equals 13 residues.

CDR3 sequence (DNA): TGCGCCAGCAGCCACCACACGGGGGATACGCAGTATTTT. Translation: CASSHHTGDTQYF. The chain combines TRBV4-1 with TRBJ2-3, with D possibly matching TRBD2 (5 bases). V lost 3 bases, J lost 6 bases, and 10 bases lay in between. CDR3 size: 13 residues. CDR1 and CDR2 from the germline V gene are MGHRA and YSYEKL.

The chain employs TRBV5-4 and TRBJ2-1, with TRBD2 matching 8 bases. CDR3 size: 16 residues. Germline V CDR1 and CDR2: SGHNT, YYREEE (reference sequence). The V gene end was trimmed by 6 bases and the J gene end by 1 base; junction bases not matched to a gene: 9. DNA for the CDR3: TGTGCCAGCAACGAGCGGGGGCCGATTTCCTACAATGAGCAGTTCTTC. This encodes CASNERGPISYNEQFF.

This clonotype was seen many times. CDR3 loop: CASSPGVTQAYEQYV. Written as DNA, the CDR3 is TGTGCCAGCTCACCCGGGGTCACACAGGCTTACGAGCAGTACGTC. J is TRBJ2-7 and V is TRBV18, with D possibly called TRBD1 or TRBD2 (5 bases each). V was shortened by 3 bases and J by 4 bases, with 16 bases between the two germline ends. The CDR3 runs to 15 residues. Per the germline V gene, CDR1 is KGHSH and CDR2 is LQKENI.

V is TRBV20-1 and J is TRBJ2-7, with D perhaps given as TRBD1 or TRBD2 (6 bases each). Trimming stripped 7 bases from V and 4 bases from J, with 11 bases between. The germline V gene encodes CDR1 DFQATT and CDR2 SNEGSKA (reference sequence). CDR3 length equals 11 residues. CDR3 coding DNA: TGCAGTGGTACAGGGAGGTACGAGCAGTACGTC. This gives the protein CSGTGRYEQYV.

In its sample, this clonotype was seen a few times. The J gene is TRBJ1-4, the V gene TRBV4-3; D is unresolved. Trimming shortened V by 1 base and J by 0 bases, and 6 bases separated the two germline ends. This CDR3 has 15 amino acids. Germline V gene data show CDR1 as LGHNA and CDR2 as YSLEER. Here the CDR3 reads CASSQAVATNEKLFF. The CDR3 bases are TGCGCCAGCAGCCAAGCAGTTGCAACTAATGAAAAACTGTTTTTT.

This clonotype was recorded many times. This chain links TRBV4-2 with TRBJ2-3; D is ambiguous. Germline V gene sequence: CDR1 LGHNA, CDR2 YNFKEQ. V lost 0 bases and J 4 bases, leaving 17 bases between the germline ends. This CDR3 spans 17 amino acids. In nucleotides, the CDR3 is TGTGCCAGCAGCCAAGAAGCACGGTTCCAGCCGTCAGATACGCAGTATTTT. As protein: CASSQEARFQPSDTQYF.

This clonotype has a handful of counts. The CDR3 nucleotides read TGTGCCAGCAGCTTGGACGGCCTCTCAGAGCAGTTCTTC. As protein: CASSLDGLSEQFF. This chain uses TRBV5-4 with TRBJ2-1, with no clear D. Trimming took off 0 bases at V and 10 bases at J, with 11 bases between the two ends. The germline gives CDR1 SGHNT, CDR2 YYREEE (reference sequence). CDR3 size: 13 residues. Full variable domain (outside the CDR3, taken from reference TRBV5-4 and TRBJ2-1): ETGVTQSPTHLIKTRGQQVTLRCSSQSGHNTVSWYQQALGQGPQFIFQYYREEENGRGNFPPRFSGLQFPNYSSELNVNALELDDSALYLCASSLDGLSEQFFGPGTRLTVL.

V and J are TRBV5-6 and TRBJ2-7, with a tentative D call TRBD2 (6 bases). Trimming took off 4 bases at V and 1 base at J, with 18 bases between the two ends. The CDR3 contains 16 residues. CDR1 and CDR2 (germline): SGHDT, YYEEEE. The CDR3 reads CASSGWDQGGSYEQYV. CDR3 sequence (DNA): TGTGCCAGCAGCGGATGGGACCAGGGAGGATCCTACGAGCAGTACGTC.